One and the same sample provided the 21 T cell receptor beta chains below, sequenced in a study of quantifying T cell responses using KT2 cells. Study overall: TCR alpha and beta constant-region primers primed reverse transcription of RNA.

An oligo carrying a UMI was ligated to the cDNA 3' end. The first PCR ran around 4 cycles with an equimolar RC1.1 and RC1.2 beta primer mix. TCRdb re-derived calls from the UMI-ligation and nested PCR reads in MiXCR, one entry per CDR3 protein. The table has tens of thousands of distinct CDR3 sequences, 9% to 15% seen once. Sequencing was done on a sample of PBMCs spiked with cells of the T cell clone KT2. Every receptor here comes from a human donor.

This clonotype showed up just a few times. The J gene is TRBJ2-5, the V gene TRBV6-1; D unclear. Germline CDR1 reads MNHNS; CDR2 reads SASEGT. This CDR3 comprises 12 residues. V lost 3 bases to trimming and J lost 6 bases, with 8 bases between them. Here the CDR3 reads CASSERQQTQYF. DNA of the CDR3: TGTGCCAGCAGTGAGAGGCAGCAGACCCAGTACTTC.

This chain uses TRBV6-1 with TRBJ2-3; D might be TRBD1 or TRBD2, each matching 5 bases. Trimming took off 7 bases at V and 0 bases at J, with 11 bases between the two ends. The CDR3 is 14 residues long. The germline CDR1 and CDR2 sequences are MNHNS and SASEGT. This chain's CDR3 is CASNTGGSTDTQYF. CDR3 sequence (DNA): TGTGCCAGCAACACAGGCGGGAGCACAGATACGCAGTATTTT.

This clonotype was seen only a few times. The genes are TRBV29-1 and TRBJ2-7; D may be TRBD1 or TRBD2 (6 bases each). This CDR3 is 12 amino acids long. Germline CDR1 is SQVTM and CDR2 is ANQGSEA. Trimming removed 3 bases from V and 3 bases from J, with 9 bases in between. The CDR3 bases are TGCAGCGTTGATGGGGGGCGCTACGAGCAGTACTTC. Translation: CSVDGGRYEQYF.

This clonotype was recorded a few times. The genes are TRBV6-5 and TRBJ2-7; 7 bases agree with TRBD2. This CDR3 has 15 amino acids. J gave up 3 bases and V 2 bases, and 7 bases lay outside the gene matches. Per germline, CDR1 MNHEY and CDR2 SVGAGI. This chain's CDR3 is CASSYGAGAYYEQYF. CDR3 coding DNA: TGTGCCAGCAGTTACGGGGCGGGAGCCTACTACGAGCAGTACTTC.

The V gene is TRBV12-3 or TRBV12-4, the J gene TRBJ2-1; 9 bases map to TRBD1. The CDR3 is made up of 14 amino acids. With 5 bases clipped from V and 8 bases from J, the junction kept 7 bases outside the gene matches. This CDR3 reads CASSRDREGDEQFF. CDR3 in DNA: TGTGCCAGCAGTAGGGACAGGGAAGGGGATGAGCAGTTCTTC.

This clonotype was detected many times. The rearrangement uses TRBV20-1 and TRBJ2-1, with 8 bases identical to TRBD2. Trimming at V came to 1 base and at J to 5 bases, leaving 4 bases not matched to a gene. The CDR3 is 14 residues long. From germline, CDR1 is DFQATT and CDR2 SNEGSKA (reference sequence). CDR3: CSARAGTRNNEQFF. The CDR3 bases are TGCAGTGCTAGAGCTGGGACTAGAAACAATGAGCAGTTCTTC.

This chain joins TRBV12-3 or TRBV12-4 and TRBJ1-4, with D hard to call. This CDR3 comprises 16 residues. Trimming pared 3 bases from V and 5 bases from J, leaving 16 bases between. This chain's CDR3 is CASSFVGVRMNEKLFF. CDR3 coding DNA: TGTGCCAGCAGTTTCGTCGGGGTTCGTATGAATGAAAAACTGTTTTTT.

This clonotype has just a few counts. The chain links TRBV7-6 to TRBJ2-2; 9 nucleotides align to TRBD1. The germline CDR1 and CDR2 sequences are SGHVS and FNYEAQ. The ends lost 8 bases at V and 3 bases at J; junction bases unmatched: 4. The CDR3 sequence is 14 residues long. The CDR3 DNA sequence: TGTGCCAGCGGGGGGACAGGGTACACCGGGGAGCTGTTTTTT. Translated, it gives CASGGTGYTGELFF.

The rearrangement joins TRBV12-3 or TRBV12-4 to TRBJ1-5, with 7 bases fitting TRBD1. V trimming: 6 bases; J trimming: 4 bases; junction bases outside the gene matches: 6. The CDR3 consists of 14 residues. In DNA form, the CDR3 reads TGTGCCAGCAGCAAGGGGGCAGATAATCAGCCCCAGCATTTT. Translation: CASSKGADNQPQHF.

This clonotype was picked up many times. The CDR3, as DNA: TGCAGCGCGGGACAGCAGAACACTGAAGCTTTCTTT. Its translation: CSAGQQNTEAFF. The rearrangement links TRBV29-1 to TRBJ1-1; 7 nucleotides match TRBD1. Germline V lookup: CDR1 SQVTM, CDR2 ANQGSEA. This CDR3 has 12 residues. The V and J ends lost 7 bases and 1 base, in that order; junction bases with no gene match: 3.

The rearrangement joins TRBV4-3 to TRBJ2-7; D is unclear. Germline V lookup: CDR1 LGHNA, CDR2 YSLEER. The CDR3 has 15 amino acids. V gave up 0 bases and J gave up 2 bases, with 11 bases separating them. The CDR3: CASSQDHGSAYEQYF. DNA of the CDR3: TGCGCCAGCAGCCAAGATCACGGCAGTGCCTACGAGCAGTACTTC.

This clonotype showed up just a few times. The V and J genes are TRBV12-3 or TRBV12-4 and TRBJ2-1; 11 bases align to TRBD2. V was pared by 3 bases and J by 6 bases, with 4 bases of the junction left unmatched. The CDR3 length is 15 residues. The CDR3 is CASSFVSGGANEQFF. CDR3 nucleotides: TGTGCCAGCAGTTTCGTTAGCGGGGGGGCCAATGAGCAGTTCTTC.

This clonotype was seen a handful of times. The chain recombines TRBV7-9 with TRBJ1-6; D is unresolved. V was trimmed by 5 bases and J by 8 bases, leaving 4 bases between them. CDR1 and CDR2 from the germline V gene are SEHNR and FQNEAQ (reference sequence). There are 11 residues in the CDR3. The chain's CDR3 is CASSVHSPLHF. The CDR3 DNA reads as TGTGCCAGCAGCGTTCATTCACCCCTCCACTTT.

The genes are TRBV5-1 and TRBJ2-5; 11 nucleotides agree with TRBD2. Trimming removed 0 bases from V and 2 bases from J; junction bases left unmatched: 6. There are 17 residues in the CDR3. Germline assignment: CDR1 SGHRS and CDR2 YFSETQ. The CDR3 coding sequence is TGCGCCAGCAGCTTGGTGGAGGCTAGCGGGAGGCAAGAGACCCAGTACTTC. The encoded protein is CASSLVEASGRQETQYF.

This clonotype appeared many times. This chain joins TRBV20-1 and TRBJ1-2; 7 bases agree with TRBD1. Germline V gene data show CDR1 as DFQATT and CDR2 as SNEGSKA (reference sequence). The CDR3 loop spans 15 amino acids. The J segment lost 4 bases and the V segment lost 0 bases, leaving 8 bases of the junction unmatched. CDR3 amino acids: CSARDFRDRGYGYTF. CDR3 sequence (DNA): TGCAGTGCTAGAGACTTCCGGGACAGAGGCTATGGCTACACCTTC.

This clonotype was found a few times. The V and J genes are TRBV6-5 and TRBJ2-6, with D hard to call. This CDR3 comprises 16 residues. The V end lost 0 bases, the J end lost 0 bases, and 6 bases lay between the germline ends. In germline, CDR1 is MNHEY, CDR2 SVGAGI. The CDR3 DNA reads as TGTGCCAGCAGTTACTCGAGGACCTCTGGGGCCAACGTCCTGACTTTC. As protein: CASSYSRTSGANVLTF.

This clonotype showed up just a few times. V and J are TRBV15 and TRBJ2-7; no clear D. Germline loops: CDR1 LNHNV, CDR2 YYDKDF (reference sequence). The CDR3 loop spans 13 amino acids. The ends were cut back, 0 bases at V and 5 bases at J, with 8 bases in the middle. The CDR3 region is CATSREKRNEQYF. The CDR3 DNA follows: TGTGCCACCAGCAGAGAAAAGAGGAACGAGCAGTACTTC.

This clonotype was counted only a few times. The junction differs from germline at one of its ends, possibly a read error. The chain employs TRBV19 and TRBJ1-1; D remains ambiguous. This CDR3 contains 13 residues. Germline assignment: CDR1 LNHDA and CDR2 SQIVND (reference sequence). The CDR3 bases are TGTGCCAGTAGTGGTCAGGATGGATTGAAGAGGGTCTTT. It specifies CASSGQDGLKRVF.

Many counts were recorded for this clonotype. The genes are TRBV12-3 or TRBV12-4 and TRBJ2-7; 12 positions match TRBD1. The V and J ends lost 3 bases and 5 bases, in that order; junction bases with no gene match: 5. The length of the CDR3 is 15 residues. The CDR3 nucleotides read TGTGCCAGCAGTTTCAGGGGACAGGGGGCTAACGAGCAGTACTTC. Translated: CASSFRGQGANEQYF.

The chain's CDR3 is CSARGRLRTDTQYF. The DNA of the CDR3 is TGCAGTGCTAGAGGCAGACTACGCACAGATACGCAGTATTTT. V is TRBV20-1 and J is TRBJ2-3; TRBD2 might be the D (5 bases). The germline V gene has CDR1 DFQATT and CDR2 SNEGSKA (reference sequence). The CDR3 contains 14 residues. Between the trimmed V and J ends, which lost 1 base and 1 base, there was a span of 9 bases.

The sample holds a few counts of this clonotype. CDR3: CASSLTGGAEAFF. For the CDR3, the DNA is TGTGCCAGCAGTCTTACAGGGGGGGCTGAAGCTTTCTTT. This chain joins TRBV3-1 and TRBJ1-1; 8 bases match TRBD1. V dropped 6 bases and J dropped 6; count of bases not matched to a gene: 6. This CDR3 has 13 amino acids. Germline V gives CDR1 LGHDT, CDR2 YNNKEL (reference sequence).